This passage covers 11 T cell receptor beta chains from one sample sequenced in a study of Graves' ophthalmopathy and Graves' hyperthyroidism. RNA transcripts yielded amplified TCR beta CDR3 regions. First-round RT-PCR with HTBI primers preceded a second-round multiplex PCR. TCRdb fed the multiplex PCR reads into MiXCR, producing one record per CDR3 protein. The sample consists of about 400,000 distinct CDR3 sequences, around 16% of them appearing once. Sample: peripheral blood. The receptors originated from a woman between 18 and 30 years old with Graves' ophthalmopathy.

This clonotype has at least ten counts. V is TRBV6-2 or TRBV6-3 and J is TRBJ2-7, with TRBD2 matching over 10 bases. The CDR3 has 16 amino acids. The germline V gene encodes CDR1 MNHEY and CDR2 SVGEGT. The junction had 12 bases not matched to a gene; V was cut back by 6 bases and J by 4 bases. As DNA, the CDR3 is TGTGCCAGCAGATCGACTAGCGGGTTGTGGGCGTACGAGCAGTACTTC. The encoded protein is CASRSTSGLWAYEQYF.

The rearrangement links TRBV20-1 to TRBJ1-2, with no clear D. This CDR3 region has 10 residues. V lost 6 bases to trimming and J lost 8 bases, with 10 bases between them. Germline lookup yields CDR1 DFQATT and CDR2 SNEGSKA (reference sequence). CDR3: CSAKDKGYTF. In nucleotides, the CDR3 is TGCAGTGCAAAAGACAAAGGCTACACCTTC.

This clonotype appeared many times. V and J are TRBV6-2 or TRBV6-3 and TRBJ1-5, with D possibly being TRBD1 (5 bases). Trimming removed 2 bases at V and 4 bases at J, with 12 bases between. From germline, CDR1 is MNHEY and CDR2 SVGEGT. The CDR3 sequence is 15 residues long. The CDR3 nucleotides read TGTGCCAGCAGTTACGGAGGGTCAGGGAATCAGCCCCAGCATTTT. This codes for CASSYGGSGNQPQHF.

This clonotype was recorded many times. For the CDR3, the DNA is TGTGCCAGTAGTATAGAAGGGACAGCGAACACTGAAGCTTTCTTT. It specifies CASSIEGTANTEAFF. The chain combines TRBV19 with TRBJ1-1; 7 bases map to TRBD1. The CDR3 runs to 15 residues. Germline-derived CDR1 and CDR2 are LNHDA and SQIVND (reference sequence). The junction had 2 bases not matched to a gene; V was cut back by 0 bases and J by 1 base.

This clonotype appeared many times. For the CDR3, the DNA is TGTGCCAGCAGTTTAGCTCAAGGCCCCGCGGCTTTCTTT. It is translated as CASSLAQGPAAFF. The chain joins TRBV12-3 or TRBV12-4 to TRBJ1-1; D remains unclear. V gave up 0 bases and J gave up 11 bases, with 13 bases separating them. The CDR3 covers 13 residues.

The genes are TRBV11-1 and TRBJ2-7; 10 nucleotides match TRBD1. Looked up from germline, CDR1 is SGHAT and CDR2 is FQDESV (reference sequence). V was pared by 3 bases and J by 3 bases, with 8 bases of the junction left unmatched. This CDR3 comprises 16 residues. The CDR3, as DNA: TGTGCCAGCAGCTTTCCTCCGAGGACAGGGGGCTACGAGCAGTACTTC. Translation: CASSFPPRTGGYEQYF.

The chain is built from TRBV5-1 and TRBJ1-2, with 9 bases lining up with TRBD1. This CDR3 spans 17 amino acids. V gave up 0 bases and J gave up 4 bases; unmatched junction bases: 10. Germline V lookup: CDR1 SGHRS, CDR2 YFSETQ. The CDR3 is CASSLDLTGGVRYGYTF. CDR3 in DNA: TGCGCCAGCAGCTTGGATTTGACAGGGGGAGTTCGCTATGGCTACACCTTC.

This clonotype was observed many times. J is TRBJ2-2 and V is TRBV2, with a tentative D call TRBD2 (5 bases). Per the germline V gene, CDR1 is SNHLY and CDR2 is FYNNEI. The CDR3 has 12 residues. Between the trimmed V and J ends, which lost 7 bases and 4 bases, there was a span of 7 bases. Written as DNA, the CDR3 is TGTGCCAGCATGAGGGCCACCGGGGAGCTGTTTTTT. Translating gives CASMRATGELFF.

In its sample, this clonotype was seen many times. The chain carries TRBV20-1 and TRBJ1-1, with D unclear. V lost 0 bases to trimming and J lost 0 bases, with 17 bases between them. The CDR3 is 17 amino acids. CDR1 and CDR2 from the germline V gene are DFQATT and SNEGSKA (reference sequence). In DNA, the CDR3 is TGCAGTGCTAGAGATTACCGTCGCTCTGGGTTGAACACTGAAGCTTTCTTT. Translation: CSARDYRRSGLNTEAFF.

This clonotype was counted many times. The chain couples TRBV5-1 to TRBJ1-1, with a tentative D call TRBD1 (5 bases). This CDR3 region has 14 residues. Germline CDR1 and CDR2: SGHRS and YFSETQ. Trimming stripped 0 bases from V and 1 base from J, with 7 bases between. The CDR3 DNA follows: TGCGCCAGCAGCTTGGGACAGAAGAACACTGAAGCTTTCTTT. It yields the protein CASSLGQKNTEAFF.

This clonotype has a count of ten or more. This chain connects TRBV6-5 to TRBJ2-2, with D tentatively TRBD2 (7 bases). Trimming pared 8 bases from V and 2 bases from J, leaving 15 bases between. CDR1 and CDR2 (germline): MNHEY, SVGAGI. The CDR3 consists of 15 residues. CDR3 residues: CASGEGGGNTGELFF. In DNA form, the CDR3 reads TGTGCCAGCGGAGAGGGAGGGGGTAACACCGGGGAGCTGTTTTTT.